These 14 T cell receptor beta chains were sequenced from one sample in a study of OX40 agonist ivuxolimab in advanced cancers. Library prep was done by the immunoSEQ multiplex PCR assay. The table comes from immuneACCESS by way of TCRdb, which keeps in-frame sequences with V and J called. Part of the clones is missing from these tables; in studies checked, under half for an unresolved V gene and the rest for unknown reasons. For this sample there are some 73,000 clones; over 80% appear just once. Jointly, the top ten make up 0.4% to 0.65% of the sample. The material was CD4+ or CD8+ T cells sorted from blood, obtained in a trial of the OX40 agonist ivuxolimab. The receptors come from an adult with an advanced solid tumor such as melanoma, head and neck, liver or kidney cancer.

The gene calls are TRBV5-1 and TRBJ1-5; a possible D gene is TRBD1 (6 bases). The ends were cut back, 5 bases at V and 4 bases at J, with 13 bases in the middle. Germline CDR1 and CDR2: SGHRS and YFSETQ. The CDR3 is 14 amino acids. CDR3 nucleotide sequence: TGCGCCAGCAGGGTGGACAGACGTAATCAGCCCCAGCATTTT. Its translation is CASRVDRRNQPQHF.

Concerning this clone itself: One end of the junction does not line up with germline, which may come from a read error. The gene calls are TRBV6-1 and TRBJ1-5; TRBD1 matches at 7 bases. Looked up from germline, CDR1 is MNHNS and CDR2 is SASEGT. CDR3 length: 12 amino acids. CDR3: CASSEAGTAHHF. DNA of the CDR3: TGTGCCAGCAGTGAAGCCGGGACAGCCCACCATTTT.

The chain links TRBV7-2 to TRBJ2-7; 8 positions match TRBD1. Trimming at V came to 3 bases and at J to 1 base, leaving 2 bases not matched to a gene. In germline, CDR1 is SGHTA, CDR2 FQGNSA. This CDR3 region has 14 residues. CDR3 in amino acids: CASSLGQVSYEQYF. For the CDR3, the DNA is TGTGCCAGCAGCTTGGGACAGGTTTCCTACGAGCAGTACTTC.

This rearrangement joins TRBV5-1 to TRBJ2-7; 7 positions match TRBD1. Trimming took 0 bases from V and 4 from J; bases not matched to a gene: 4. CDR1 SGHRS and CDR2 YFSETQ come from the germline V gene. CDR3 length equals 14 residues. The CDR3 protein is CASSLGGQQYEQYF. In DNA, the CDR3 is TGCGCCAGCAGCTTGGGGGGACAGCAATACGAGCAGTACTTC.

The chain is built from TRBV29-1 and TRBJ1-2, with D tentatively TRBD1 (6 bases). V was pared by 7 bases and J by 5 bases, with 11 bases between. CDR3 length: 11 residues. Germline CDR1 SQVTM, CDR2 ANQGSEA. CDR3 amino acids: CSATGSYGYTF. In DNA, the CDR3 is TGCAGCGCCACAGGGTCGTATGGCTACACCTTC. The variable domain in full, with the rest retrieved from reference TRBV29-1 and TRBJ1-2, is SAVISQKPSRDICQRGTSLTIQCQVDSQVTMMFWYRQQPGQSLTLIATANQGSEATYESGFVIDKFPISRPNLTFSTLTVSNMSPEDSSIYLCSATGSYGYTFGSGTRLTVV.

The CDR3 here is CASSSTDYEQYF. CDR3 DNA sequence: TGCGCCAGCAGCTCAACCGACTACGAGCAGTACTTC. The V call is TRBV5-1, the J call TRBJ2-7; the D is unclear. This CDR3 spans 12 amino acids. CDR1 and CDR2 (germline): SGHRS, YFSETQ. V was pared by 3 bases and J by 3 bases, with 7 bases between.

The chain uses TRBV27 and TRBJ1-3, with D hard to call. The CDR3 is 15 residues long. From germline, CDR1 is MNHEY and CDR2 SMNVEV (reference sequence). V was clipped by 6 bases and J by 4 bases, with 16 bases between them. CDR3 nucleotides: TGTGCCAGCAGGCCTTATTCATCGAGAGGAAACACCATATATTTT. Residues: CASRPYSSRGNTIYF.

The rearrangement links TRBV2 to TRBJ2-7; 9 nucleotides line up with TRBD2. Trimming at V came to 7 bases and at J to 3 bases, leaving 4 bases not matched to a gene. Germline V gene sequence: CDR1 SNHLY, CDR2 FYNNEI. This CDR3 comprises 13 residues. This CDR3 reads CASIGLANYEQYF. The DNA of the CDR3 is TGTGCCAGCATTGGACTAGCGAACTACGAGCAGTACTTC.

The chain uses TRBV28 and TRBJ2-5, with D possibly matching TRBD2 (5 bases). CDR3 length equals 13 residues. Germline V gene lookup returns CDR1 MDHEN and CDR2 SYDVKM. V shed 8 bases and J shed 2 bases, with 12 bases lying between them. CDR3 sequence: CASGLAKQETQYF. Written as DNA, the CDR3 is TGTGCCAGCGGATTAGCGAAACAAGAGACCCAGTACTTC.

V gene TRBV5-5 combines with J gene TRBJ1-1; no clear D gene. CDR3 length equals 15 residues. Trimming took 0 bases from V and 4 from J, leaving 13 bases between them. Germline V gene lookup returns CDR1 SGHKS and CDR2 YYEKEE (reference sequence). The CDR3 region is CASSLVEAGRTEAFF. CDR3 bases: TGTGCCAGCAGCTTGGTGGAGGCGGGTCGCACTGAAGCTTTCTTT.

The chain combines TRBV28 with TRBJ2-5; 10 bases map to TRBD2. The CDR3 covers 15 residues. CDR1 is MDHEN, CDR2 SYDVKM, per germline. Unmatched junction bases numbered 9, after V lost 6 bases and J lost 5 bases. The CDR3 sequence is CASRESGRVMETQYF. The CDR3 DNA is TGTGCCAGCAGGGAGAGCGGGAGGGTTATGGAGACCCAGTACTTC.

The V and J genes are TRBV15 and TRBJ2-1; 9 positions match TRBD2. There are 16 residues in the CDR3. The trim removed 0 bases at V and 9 bases at J, leaving 9 bases unmatched. The V gene's germline CDR1 is LNHNV and CDR2 YYDKDF (reference sequence). The CDR3 DNA reads as TGTGCCACCAGCAGAGATAAGATTAGCGGGAGTGGTGAGCAGTTCTTC. This codes for CATSRDKISGSGEQFF.

The chain links TRBV28 to TRBJ2-7; D might be TRBD1 (5 bases). Germline values: CDR1 MDHEN, CDR2 SYDVKM. Trimming stripped 7 bases from V and 9 bases from J, with 19 bases between. This CDR3 has 13 residues. The CDR3 reads CASTLGARSGQYF. The CDR3 DNA reads as TGTGCCAGCACCCTTGGGGCCAGGAGTGGGCAGTACTTC.

V is TRBV6-5 and J is TRBJ2-5; D is unclear. The CDR3 runs to 12 residues. With 6 bases removed from V and 4 bases from J, the gap between germline ends came to 9 bases. CDR1 and CDR2 from the germline V gene are MNHEY and SVGAGI. Here the CDR3 DNA reads TGTGCCAGCAGAGGTGGAAGAGAGACCCAGTACTTC. Protein product: CASRGGRETQYF.